These 25 T cell receptor beta chains originate from one sample sequenced in a study of beta chain features in type 1 diabetes. Study conclusions and caveats: Shortening of TCRB CDR3s, moderate but significant, appeared in all four CD4+ subsets of Type 1 diabetes patients.

Their cognate antigens are unknown. Expressed TCRB transcripts were sequenced because the isolated RNA had all been reverse transcribed beforehand. Method: immunoSEQ multiplex PCR; TCRdb's copy keeps in-frame clones and lacks some. The table includes roughly 700,000 clones, roughly 13% detected once. Material: naive CD4+ T cells from blood. The receptors were gathered from a man aged 18 to 29 with type 1 diabetes.

The chain combines TRBV25-1 with TRBJ2-5, with a tentative D call TRBD1 (6 bases). The V gene's germline CDR1 is MGHDK and CDR2 SYGVNS. Trimming left V 2 bases short and J 5 bases short, with 18 bases between. The CDR3 covers 16 residues. CDR3 DNA: TGTGCCAGCAGTGAAGGGCTACAGGGTTTTTGGGAGACCCAGTACTTC. Encoded protein: CASSEGLQGFWETQYF. Supplemented by reference TRBV25-1 and TRBJ2-5, the full variable domain reads EADIYQTPRYLVIGTGKKITLECSQTMGHDKMYWYQQDPGMELHLIHYSYGVNSTEKGDLSSESTVSRIRTEHFPLTLESARPSHTSQYLCASSEGLQGFWETQYFGPGTRLLVL.

The rearrangement links TRBV5-4 to TRBJ2-5; D is ambiguous. V dropped 4 bases and J dropped 0 bases, with 4 bases sitting between them. CDR1 and CDR2 from the germline V gene are SGHNT and YYREEE (reference sequence). This CDR3 is built from 12 residues. The CDR3, as DNA: TGTGCCAGCAGCCGGTACCAAGAGACCCAGTACTTC. Encoded protein: CASSRYQETQYF.

CDR3 amino acids: CASSPSWLNTEAFF. The CDR3 DNA reads as TGCGCCAGCAGCCCCAGCTGGTTGAACACTGAAGCTTTCTTT. V gene TRBV4-1 combines with J gene TRBJ1-1; D not certain. V was shortened by 4 bases and J by 0 bases, with 9 bases between the two germline ends. The CDR3 spans 14 residues. CDR1 is MGHRA, CDR2 YSYEKL, per germline.

This chain uses TRBV19 with TRBJ2-1; D is tentatively TRBD1 or TRBD2 (6 bases each). V was clipped by 10 bases and J by 8 bases, with 18 bases between them. CDR1 and CDR2 (germline): LNHDA, SQIVND (reference sequence). The CDR3 spans 13 residues. The CDR3 is CATGGSGSDEQFF. The CDR3 DNA follows: TGTGCCACCGGGGGCTCCGGGTCGGATGAGCAGTTCTTC.

This chain links TRBV28 with TRBJ1-2, with 9 bases matching TRBD1. The ends lost 3 bases at V and 5 bases at J; junction bases unmatched: 7. The CDR3 contains 15 residues. Germline V lookup: CDR1 MDHEN, CDR2 SYDVKM. The CDR3: CASSLPETGGYGYTF. CDR3 nucleotide sequence: TGTGCCAGCAGTTTGCCGGAGACAGGGGGGTATGGCTACACCTTC.

The chain uses TRBV30 and TRBJ2-5; the match to TRBD2 covers 7 bases. The CDR3 extends over 15 amino acids. Germline assignment: CDR1 GTSNPN and CDR2 SVGIG (reference sequence). With 5 bases clipped from V and 0 bases from J, the junction kept 9 bases outside the gene matches. The CDR3 coding sequence is TGTGCCTGGTCCCCTCTAGCGGACTACCAAGAGACCCAGTACTTC. This encodes CAWSPLADYQETQYF.

This clone was detected a few times. The chain links TRBV10-2 to TRBJ2-1; 7 bases match TRBD2. The length of the CDR3 is 12 residues. Germline V gene sequence: CDR1 WSHSY, CDR2 SAAADI. J was trimmed by 8 bases and V by 9 bases; bases with no gene match: 7. The chain's CDR3 is CASSTSLDEQFF. The CDR3 nucleotides are TGCGCCAGTTCGACTAGCTTAGATGAGCAGTTCTTC.

The chain combines TRBV4-1 with TRBJ2-2; D is perhaps TRBD1 (6 bases). The length of the CDR3 is 16 residues. Trimming cost V 2 bases and J 0 bases, with 10 bases left between them. The germline V gene encodes CDR1 MGHRA and CDR2 YSYEKL. The DNA of the CDR3 is TGCGCCAGCAGCCAAACAGGGTACTCGAACACCGGGGAGCTGTTTTTT. Translating gives CASSQTGYSNTGELFF.

This clone was found once. J is TRBJ2-1 and V is TRBV6-5; D gene unclear. The CDR3 spans 14 residues. The V gene lost 8 bases and the J gene lost 5 bases, with 16 bases spanning the gap. In germline, CDR1 is MNHEY, CDR2 SVGAGI. The CDR3 DNA reads TGTGCCAGCCGCCAGACCCTTCGGGACAATGAGCAGTTCTTC. It yields the protein CASRQTLRDNEQFF.

This sequence joins TRBV28 and TRBJ1-1; a weak D match, TRBD1 (6 bases). This CDR3 is 16 amino acids long. From germline, CDR1 is MDHEN and CDR2 SYDVKM. V was clipped by 7 bases and J by 0 bases, with 18 bases between them. The chain's CDR3 is CASTLGGSSMNTEAFF. DNA of the CDR3: TGTGCCAGCACTCTCGGGGGCAGTTCCATGAACACTGAAGCTTTCTTT.

This clone was detected only once. The chain has TRBV28 and TRBJ1-5; 8 bases map to TRBD1. From germline, CDR1 is MDHEN and CDR2 SYDVKM. This CDR3 contains 14 residues. With V trimmed by 6 bases and J by 6 bases, 7 bases remained unmatched. CDR3 in amino acids: CASSLQGVFQPQHF. As DNA, the CDR3 is TGTGCCAGCAGCCTACAGGGGGTATTTCAGCCCCAGCATTTT.

The chain uses TRBV28 and TRBJ1-5, with 9 bases aligning to TRBD1. The CDR3 totals 16 residues. From germline, CDR1 is MDHEN and CDR2 SYDVKM. The V segment lost 5 bases and the J segment 3 bases; nucleotides outside the gene matches: 8. The CDR3 protein is CASSPSTGGFNQPQHF. The CDR3 DNA sequence: TGTGCCAGCAGTCCCTCGACAGGGGGGTTCAATCAGCCCCAGCATTTT.

The sample holds a few counts of this clone. The chain is built from TRBV30 and TRBJ1-6; TRBD1 agrees at 8 bases. In germline, CDR1 is GTSNPN, CDR2 SVGIG (reference sequence). The ends lost 6 bases at V and 4 bases at J; junction bases unmatched: 2. The CDR3 runs 13 residues. The CDR3 here is CACQGAYNSPLHF. CDR3 coding DNA: TGTGCCTGCCAGGGGGCTTATAATTCACCCCTCCACTTT.

The chain employs TRBV29-1 and TRBJ2-1; a possible D gene is TRBD1 (5 bases). V lost 5 bases to trimming and J lost 2 bases, with 10 bases between them. The CDR3 length is 13 residues. The germline CDR1 and CDR2 sequences are SQVTM and ANQGSEA. The CDR3 region is CSVSRVAYNEQFF. Written as DNA, the CDR3 is TGCAGCGTTTCCAGGGTGGCCTACAATGAGCAGTTCTTC.

There are a few counts of this clone. The chain employs TRBV5-8 and TRBJ2-3; TRBD2 might be the D (6 bases). Germline V gene data show CDR1 as SGHTS and CDR2 as YDEGEE. The CDR3 totals 14 residues. The ends were cut back, 3 bases at V and 8 bases at J, with 16 bases in the middle. CDR3 in DNA: TGTGCCAGCAGCTGGGGGGAATCTCAGGGTACGCAGTATTTT. Translated: CASSWGESQGTQYF.

The chain combines TRBV6-1 with TRBJ2-5; 8 nucleotides match TRBD1. The CDR3 spans 14 residues. Germline lookup yields CDR1 MNHNS and CDR2 SASEGT. With 7 bases clipped from V and 1 base from J, the junction kept 5 bases outside the gene matches. The DNA of the CDR3 is TGTGCCAGCAAAAGGGACAGGCTCCAAGAGACCCAGTACTTC. This translates into CASKRDRLQETQYF.

This clone came up once. The CDR3 sequence: CASSYVGRGGYTF. CDR3 nucleotide sequence: TGTGCCAGCAGTTACGTGGGGAGGGGTGGCTACACCTTC. The chain carries TRBV6-5 and TRBJ1-2, with TRBD1 as a possible D gene (5 bases). The CDR3 has 13 residues. The germline V gene encodes CDR1 MNHEY and CDR2 SVGAGI. Trimming left V 2 bases short and J 7 bases short, with 11 bases between.

V usage is TRBV18 and J usage is TRBJ2-3, with 8 bases matching TRBD1. CDR3 length: 18 amino acids. The trim removed 3 bases at V and 2 bases at J, leaving 13 bases unmatched. Germline loops: CDR1 KGHSH, CDR2 LQKENI. The DNA of the CDR3 is TGTGCCAGCTCACCGACCCTGGCAGGGGGCGCCAACACAGATACGCAGTATTTT. Translated, it gives CASSPTLAGGANTDTQYF.

This clone occurred a few times. Other DNA sequences in this sample translate to the same CDR3. This chain uses TRBV7-2 with TRBJ1-2; tentatively, D is TRBD1 (6 bases). This CDR3 has 13 amino acids. Per germline, CDR1 SGHTA and CDR2 FQGNSA. The V and J ends lost 5 bases and 6 bases respectively, with 13 bases between them. This CDR3 reads CASSQRAGDGYTF. The CDR3 region has the DNA TGTGCCAGCAGCCAAAGGGCAGGGGATGGCTACACCTTC.

This chain links TRBV9 with TRBJ2-6; no clear D gene. Per the germline V gene, CDR1 is SGDLS and CDR2 is YYNGEE. CDR3 length: 20 residues. V was cut by 1 base and J by 1 base, with 21 bases left in between. DNA of the CDR3: TGTGCCAGCAGCGTAACCCCCCAGGAGACAATGTTATCTGGGGCCAACGTCCTGACTTTC. It is translated as CASSVTPQETMLSGANVLTF.

The chain links TRBV5-4 to TRBJ2-2; 9 bases line up with TRBD1. The CDR3 consists of 17 residues. Unmatched junction bases numbered 9, after V lost 0 bases and J lost 6 bases. CDR1 is SGHNT, CDR2 YYREEE, per germline (reference sequence). CDR3 loop: CASSLATGQGNAGELFF. For the CDR3, the DNA is TGTGCCAGCAGCTTGGCCACGGGACAGGGAAACGCCGGGGAGCTGTTTTTT.

The chain has TRBV21-1 and TRBJ1-3; the D segment call TRBD1 is taken from the table without a DNA check. TRBV21-1 is a pseudogene segment. The CDR3 sequence is 18 residues long. CDR3 region: CASSKSAGKLSSGNTIYF. The CDR3 coding sequence is TGTGCCAGCAGCAAATCGGCAGGGAAGTTAAGCTCTGGAAACACCATATATTTT.

This CDR3 reads CASSGRGVNEQFF. CDR3 DNA: TGTGCCAGCAGTGGTAGAGGGGTCAATGAGCAGTTCTTC. V usage is TRBV2 and J usage is TRBJ2-1, with D perhaps matching TRBD1 or TRBD2 (5 bases each). V was pared by 4 bases and J by 6 bases, with 10 bases between. CDR1 and CDR2 from the germline V gene are SNHLY and FYNNEI. The CDR3 totals 13 residues.

This clone was observed a few times. The rearrangement links TRBV6-6 to TRBJ1-2; D is ambiguous. The CDR3 has 12 residues. Germline-derived CDR1 and CDR2 are MNHNY and SVGAGI (reference sequence). V was shortened by 5 bases and J by 4 bases, with 8 bases between the two germline ends. The CDR3 spells CASSHVPYGYTF. The CDR3 nucleotides are TGTGCCAGCAGTCACGTGCCCTATGGCTACACCTTC.

This clone was detected only a few times. The V call is TRBV5-4, the J call TRBJ2-1, with 9 bases that match TRBD1. Germline trimming cut 4 bases from V and 8 bases from J; bases unmatched to any gene: 10. CDR1 SGHNT and CDR2 YYREEE come from the germline V gene (reference sequence). CDR3 length equals 15 residues. The CDR3 coding sequence is TGTGCCAGCAGCACCCGGGACAGGGTGTACGATGAGCAGTTCTTC. This encodes CASSTRDRVYDEQFF. Full variable domain (remainder filled in from reference TRBV5-4 and TRBJ2-1): ETGVTQSPTHLIKTRGQQVTLRCSSQSGHNTVSWYQQALGQGPQFIFQYYREEENGRGNFPPRFSGLQFPNYSSELNVNALELDDSALYLCASSTRDRVYDEQFFGPGTRLTVL.